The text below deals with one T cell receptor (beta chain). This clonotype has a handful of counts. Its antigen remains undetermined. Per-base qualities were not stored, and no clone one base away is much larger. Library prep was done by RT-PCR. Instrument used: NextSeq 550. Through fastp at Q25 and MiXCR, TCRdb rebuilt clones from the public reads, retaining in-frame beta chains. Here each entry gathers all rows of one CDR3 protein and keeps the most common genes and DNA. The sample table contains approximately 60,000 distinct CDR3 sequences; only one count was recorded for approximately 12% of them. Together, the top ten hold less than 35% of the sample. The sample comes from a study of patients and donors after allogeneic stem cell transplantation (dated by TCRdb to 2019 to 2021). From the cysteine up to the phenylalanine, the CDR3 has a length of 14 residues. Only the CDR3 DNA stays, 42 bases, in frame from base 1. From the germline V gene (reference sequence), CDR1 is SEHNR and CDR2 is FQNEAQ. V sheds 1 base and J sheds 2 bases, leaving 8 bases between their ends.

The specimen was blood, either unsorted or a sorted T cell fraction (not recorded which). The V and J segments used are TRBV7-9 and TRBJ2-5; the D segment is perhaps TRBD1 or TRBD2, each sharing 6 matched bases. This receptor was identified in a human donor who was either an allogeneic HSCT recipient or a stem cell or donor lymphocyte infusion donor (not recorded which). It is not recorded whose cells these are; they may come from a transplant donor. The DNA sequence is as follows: TGTGCCAGCAGCTTAGGGGGGGCGCAAGAGACCCAGTACTTC. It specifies CASSLGGAQETQYF.